The clone carrying this TCR beta chain was detected only once. Additional DNA sequences in this sample encode the identical CDR3. These data originate in a study of cytomegalovirus exposure and HLA in healthy donors. The length of the CDR3 is 14 residues. Germline V lookup: CDR1 LGHNA, CDR2 YSLEER. V shed 4 bases, J shed 3 bases, and the junction held 6 bases outside the gene matches. The PCR employed 60 Vbeta primers together with 13 Jbeta primers. Clones were read by immunoSEQ multiplex PCR, and TCRdb kept only the in-frame ones, dropping some. The data contain about 170,000 clones, approximately 76% of them singletons.

The sequence was obtained from a woman aged 18-30 years in good health and CMV-seropositive. The chain recombines TRBV4-3 with TRBJ2-7; TRBD2 agrees at 7 bases. Sample: PBMCs. DNA of the CDR3: TGCGCCAGCAGCCCTAGTGGCGGGGGCTACGAGCAGTACTTC. This gives the protein CASSPSGGGYEQYF.